Only a few counts were recorded for the clone carrying this T cell receptor beta chain. Its target is unknown. TCRdb used MiXCR to reprocess the multiplex PCR reads, holding one entry per CDR3 protein. The table includes 200,000 to 300,000 distinct CDR3 sequences, about 33% detected once. The entry originates in a study of breast tumors, draining lymph nodes, adjacent tissues. The lymph nodes were axillary draining lymph nodes from breast cancer patients. This CDR3 spans 16 amino acids. The germline gives CDR1 GTSNPN, CDR2 SVGIG (reference sequence). V dropped 1 base and J dropped 4; count of bases not matched to a gene: 9. Broader study findings: Compared with lymph nodes, tumors were less diverse; compared with nontumor tissue, more. Data only fit, rather than demonstrated, lymph node origin of most tumor T cells. Findings are consistent with lymph node origin and intratumoral expansion of most tumor T cells. Compared with basal-like, luminal-like tumors shared significantly more repertoire with nontumor tissue.

Sequenced: axillary lymph node tissue. This TCR was sampled from a female donor with breast cancer. Some clones in this sample may be carry-over from other donors' samples. This chain uses TRBV30 with TRBJ2-1; 8 bases map to TRBD2. The CDR3 protein is CAWSDGDIAGYNEQFF. DNA for the CDR3: TGTGCCTGGAGTGACGGGGATATAGCGGGGTACAATGAGCAGTTCTTC.